This TCR beta chain was profiled in a study of regulatory T cells in long-lasting Graves disease. Study-wide results and limits: Preferential use of TRBV28, TRBJ1-2 and TRBJ2-5 was seen in persistent disease.

The V and J ends lost 0 bases and 5 bases respectively, with 13 bases between them. Germline CDR1 is SQVTM and CDR2 is ANQGSEA. CDR3 size: 14 residues. Through Arm-PCR of CDR3 regions and iRepertoire HTBI primers, TCR beta libraries were built. MiXCR, applied by TCRdb to the multiplex PCR reads, yields one record per CDR3 protein. The sample lists roughly 420,000 distinct CDR3 sequences, less than 20% occurring once. Details on this clonotype: Its antigen remains unidentified.

Indicated time point: newly diagnosed GD, antithyroid drugs for less than 3 months. RNA from PBMCs was the source of the TCR library. This TCR was recovered from a female donor with Graves disease. This specimen was peripheral blood mononuclear cells (PBMCs), taken at new diagnosis, from a patient treated with antithyroid drugs. The rearrangement uses TRBV29-1 and TRBJ1-1; the D gene is possibly TRBD1 (6 bases). The CDR3 nucleotides read TGCAGCGTTGAAGATGGGAACAGGGAAACTGAAGCTTTCTTT. This translates into CSVEDGNRETEAFF.